The rows below give T cell receptor beta chains drawn from one sample of a study of tumor-infiltrating lymphocytes in localized non-small cell lung cancer. Assay: immunoSEQ multiplex PCR; the TCRdb copy retains only in-frame clones and omits some. Here the sample spans roughly 12,000 clones, about four fifths being singletons. Sequencing was carried out using lung tumor tissue. Receptors were obtained from a human donor with non-small cell lung cancer. Each CDR3 is given with its conserved first and last residue. Fields, in order: D gene, J gene, clone size, V gene, CDR3 protein, CDR3 DNA. D genes are given only for firm matches. Where a row states a size, it is once, few, many or the class of an expanded clone; other rows omit it.

>NA|TRBJ1-5|NA|TRBV2
CASKRQESQPQHF
TGTGCCAGCAAAAGACAGGAAAGTCAGCCCCAGCATTTT
>TRBD1|TRBJ2-7|NA|TRBV7-9
CASSLTGGTYEQYF
TGTGCCAGCAGCTTAACAGGGGGTACCTACGAGCAGTACTTC
>NA|TRBJ1-5|NA|TRBV30
CAWLQGGSNQPQHF
TGTGCCTGGCTTCAGGGAGGGAGCAATCAGCCCCAGCATTTT
>NA|TRBJ1-2|NA|TRBV19
CASSRASGVDYGYTF
TGTGCCAGTAGTAGGGCGTCAGGGGTAGACTATGGCTACACCTTC
>TRBD1|TRBJ1-2|NA|TRBV5-1
CASSRRGGQGAPNYGYTF
TGCGCCAGCAGCCGAAGGGGGGGACAGGGGGCCCCTAACTATGGCTACACCTTC
>NA|TRBJ1-1|NA|TRBV5-5
CASSLVPGLVDTEAFF
TGTGCCAGCAGCTTGGTTCCGGGATTGGTAGACACTGAAGCTTTCTTT
>NA|TRBJ2-3|NA|TRBV5-4
CASSSGTVSTDTQYF
TGTGCCAGCAGTTCCGGGACGGTTAGCACAGATACGCAGTATTTT
>NA|TRBJ2-7|NA|TRBV6-1
CATRRGQNPYEQYF
TGTGCCACACGGCGGGGACAAAACCCCTACGAGCAGTACTTC
>NA|TRBJ2-4|NA|TRBV4-1
CASSQGKNIQYF
TGCGCCAGCAGCCAAGGGAAAAACATTCAGTACTTC
>NA|TRBJ1-2|NA|TRBV30
CALSQGNNYGYTF
TGTGCCCTATCTCAGGGGAACAACTACGGCTACACCTTC
>TRBD1|TRBJ1-5|NA|TRBV7-9
CASSIGQGNNQPQHF
TGTGCCAGCAGCATCGGACAGGGGAACAATCAGCCCCAGCATTTT
>TRBD1|TRBJ1-1|NA|TRBV27
CASSPTGVTEAFF
TGTGCCAGCAGTCCCACAGGGGTCACTGAAGCTTTCTTT
>TRBD1|TRBJ1-6|once|TRBV5-5
CASSAGTAGSPLHF
TGTGCCAGCAGCGCCGGGACAGCTGGATCACCCCTCCACTTT
>NA|TRBJ2-3|NA|TRBV19
CASSIYTSTDTQYF
TGTGCCAGTAGTATATATACTAGCACAGATACGCAGTATTTT
>TRBD2|TRBJ2-5|NA|TRBV27
CASSFPLAGGEYQETQYF
TGTGCCAGCAGTTTCCCACTAGCGGGGGGAGAGTACCAAGAGACCCAGTACTTC
>NA|TRBJ2-4|NA|TRBV19
CASSPHENIQYF
TGTGCCAGTAGTCCACATGAAAACATTCAGTACTTC
>NA|TRBJ1-5|NA|TRBV7-9
CASSLADRGDNQPQHF
TGTGCCAGCAGCTTGGCAGACCGTGGGGATAATCAGCCCCAGCATTTT
>TRBD2|TRBJ2-7|once|TRBV7-2
CASSSQAGTLYEQYF
TGTGCCAGCAGCTCACAAGCGGGGACTCTCTACGAGCAGTACTTC
>TRBD1|TRBJ1-2|NA|TRBV6-5
CASSDWTGNGYTF
TGTGCCAGCAGTGACTGGACAGGGAACGGCTACACCTTC
>TRBD2|TRBJ2-5|few|TRBV29-1
CSVALAGVIQETQYF
TGCAGCGTTGCGCTAGCGGGAGTTATACAAGAGACCCAGTACTTC
>NA|TRBJ1-2|NA|TRBV5-1
CASSLSGALDYGYTF
TGCGCCAGCAGCTTGAGCGGGGCGCTAGACTATGGCTACACCTTC
>NA|TRBJ1-5|NA|TRBV19
CASSIAGGMQPQHF
TGTGCCAGTAGTATTGCGGGGGGGATGCAGCCCCAGCATTTT